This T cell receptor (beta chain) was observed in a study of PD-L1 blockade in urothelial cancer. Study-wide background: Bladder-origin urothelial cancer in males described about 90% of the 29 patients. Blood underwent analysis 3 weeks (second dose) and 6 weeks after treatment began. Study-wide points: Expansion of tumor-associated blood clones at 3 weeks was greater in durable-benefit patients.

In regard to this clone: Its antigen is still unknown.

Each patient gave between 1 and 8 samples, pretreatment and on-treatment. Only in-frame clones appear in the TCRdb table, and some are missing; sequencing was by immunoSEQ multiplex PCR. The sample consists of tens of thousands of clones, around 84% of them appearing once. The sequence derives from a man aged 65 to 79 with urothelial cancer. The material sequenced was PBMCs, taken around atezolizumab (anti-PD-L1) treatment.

The CDR3 coding sequence is TGTGCCAGCAGTGACGGGGCAGGGGGCTCTGTGAGCAATCAGCCCCAGCATTTT. This translates into CASSDGAGGSVSNQPQHF. This chain uses TRBV2 with TRBJ1-5; the match to TRBD1 covers 8 bases. V lost 3 bases to trimming and J lost 1 base; unmatched junction nucleotides: 11. CDR1 is SNHLY, CDR2 FYNNEI, per germline. The CDR3 contains 18 residues.